The 15 T cell receptor beta chains below all came from one sample that was sequenced in a study of CD8+ T cells in alopecia areata (dated by TCRdb to the late 2010s). The protocol used for the library was the immunoSEQ multiplex PCR assay. RNA was extracted from all samples and reverse transcribed into cDNA, which served as template for TCR sequencing. This is the immuneACCESS table as TCRdb keeps it, with only in-frame sequences that have V and J called. A part of the clones is gone; compared with another copy, unresolved V genes explain less than half, and the rest is unexplained. The sample data list about 180,000 clones, and 50% to 75% of these were observed just once. The biggest ten clones account for around 15% of the sample. The sample's treatment or condition label is to be understood as: oral pan-JAK inhibitor, 5-10 mg twice daily. Specimen: CD4+ T cells sorted from blood, collected at approximately week 56, from a patient treated with tofacitinib. The receptors were sampled from a human donor with alopecia areata.

The rearrangement joins TRBV6-6 to TRBJ2-2, with D tentatively TRBD1 or TRBD2 (5 bases each). The CDR3 contains 15 residues. The V gene's germline CDR1 is MNHNY and CDR2 SVGAGI (reference sequence). Between the trimmed V and J ends, which lost 2 bases and 1 base, there was a span of 8 bases. The CDR3 DNA follows: TGTGCCAGCAGTTACGGGGGATGGAACACCGGGGAGCTGTTTTTT. Translating it yields CASSYGGWNTGELFF.

V and J are TRBV5-1 and TRBJ2-2; D remains unclear. Germline V CDR1 and CDR2: SGHRS, YFSETQ. Deletions cut 0 bases from V and 3 bases from J, with 6 bases between. The CDR3 runs to 14 residues. The CDR3 loop reads CASSLDSYTGELFF. The CDR3, as DNA: TGCGCCAGCAGCTTGGACTCTTACACCGGGGAGCTGTTTTTT.

In this sample, this clone turned up a few times. The chain joins TRBV4-1 to TRBJ1-5; D remains ambiguous. CDR3 length: 15 amino acids. V was cut by 3 bases and J by 4 bases, with 13 bases left in between. The germline CDR1 and CDR2 sequences are MGHRA and YSYEKL. CDR3 sequence: CASSHDITTNQPQHF. For the CDR3, the DNA is TGCGCCAGCAGCCACGATATTACAACTAATCAGCCCCAGCATTTT.

The chain couples TRBV12-5 to TRBJ1-5; D gene uncertain. The CDR3 consists of 14 residues. Germline loops: CDR1 LGHNT, CDR2 FRNRAP. The V end lost 5 bases, the J end lost 0 bases, and 8 bases lay between the germline ends. The CDR3 nucleotides are TGTGCTAGTGGTGACGGATATAGCAATCAGCCCCAGCATTTT. Amino acid sequence: CASGDGYSNQPQHF.

J is TRBJ2-7 and V is TRBV29-1, with TRBD1 matching 9 bases. The CDR3 loop spans 13 amino acids. Germline CDR1 reads SQVTM; CDR2 reads ANQGSEA. V gave up 2 bases and J gave up 4 bases; unmatched junction bases: 3. The CDR3 protein is CSVETGGGYEQYF. In DNA form, the CDR3 reads TGCAGCGTTGAAACAGGGGGCGGTTACGAGCAGTACTTC.

The chain is built from TRBV5-5 and TRBJ1-6, with a possible D match to TRBD1 (5 bases). The ends were cut back, 4 bases at V and 3 bases at J, with 20 bases in the middle. Germline loops: CDR1 SGHKS, CDR2 YYEKEE (reference sequence). The CDR3 covers 18 residues. In DNA, the CDR3 is TGTGCCAGCAGCCCCCGGGATTCAGGGAACCACTATAATTCACCCCTCCACTTT. This translates into CASSPRDSGNHYNSPLHF.

A remark on this clone: Other DNA sequences in this sample translate to the same CDR3. The rearrangement uses TRBV25-1 and TRBJ2-2; no clear D. The germline gives CDR1 MGHDK, CDR2 SYGVNS. The V and J ends lost 2 bases and 2 bases respectively, with 3 bases between them. The length of the CDR3 is 13 residues. This CDR3 reads CASSERNTGELFF. DNA of the CDR3: TGTGCCAGCAGTGAACGTAACACCGGGGAGCTGTTTTTT.

The chain carries TRBV29-1 and TRBJ2-2, with TRBD2 matching 8 bases. The CDR3 sequence is 14 residues long. V shed 1 base, J shed 9 bases, and the junction held 7 bases outside the gene matches. The germline CDR1 and CDR2 sequences are SQVTM and ANQGSEA. The CDR3 here is CSVEVPSGGRELFF. CDR3 in DNA: TGCAGCGTTGAAGTTCCGAGCGGGGGACGGGAGCTGTTTTTT.

The J gene is TRBJ2-4, the V gene TRBV5-1; TRBD1 might be the D (6 bases). The CDR3 runs to 14 residues. V dropped 0 bases and J dropped 7 bases, with 11 bases sitting between them. The germline V gene encodes CDR1 SGHRS and CDR2 YFSETQ. As DNA, the CDR3 is TGCGCCAGCAGCTTGGAAGGGCAGGGGAACATTCAGTACTTC. It translates to CASSLEGQGNIQYF.

This chain uses TRBV29-1 with TRBJ2-5, with a weak D call TRBD2 (5 bases). From germline, CDR1 is SQVTM and CDR2 ANQGSEA. The CDR3 spans 14 residues. V lost 0 bases and J lost 5, with 13 bases in between. CDR3 residues: CSVEDPGWAETQYF. The CDR3, as DNA: TGCAGCGTTGAAGATCCGGGGTGGGCCGAGACCCAGTACTTC.

This clone was picked up a small number of times. J is TRBJ2-3 and V is TRBV2, with 7 bases that match TRBD2. The V and J ends lost 4 bases and 6 bases, in that order; junction bases with no gene match: 4. The CDR3 length is 13 residues. CDR1 and CDR2 (germline): SNHLY, FYNNEI. CDR3 DNA sequence: TGTGCCAGCAGTGGGGATAGCGGGGATACGCAGTATTTT. It specifies CASSGDSGDTQYF.

This clone has a handful of counts. The chain is built from TRBV9 and TRBJ2-2; no clear D. V lost 0 bases, J lost 5 bases, and 8 bases lay in between. CDR1 is SGDLS and CDR2 is YYNGEE in the germline V gene. This CDR3 has 14 amino acids. CDR3 nucleotides: TGTGCCAGCAGCGTAGATAGGGCGACCGGGGAGCTGTTTTTT. The encoded protein is CASSVDRATGELFF.

This clone was found a few times. This chain links TRBV6-1 with TRBJ2-3, with D possibly called TRBD1 or TRBD2 (6 bases each). Germline-derived CDR1 and CDR2 are MNHNS and SASEGT. Trimming stripped 7 bases from V and 6 bases from J, with 11 bases between. This CDR3 is 12 amino acids long. In nucleotides, the CDR3 is TGTGCCAGCATGAGAGGGGGGGATACGCAGTATTTT. It encodes CASMRGGDTQYF.

This clone was picked up a small number of times. This sample includes further DNA sequences coding for the same CDR3. The chain employs TRBV5-1 and TRBJ1-6; 7 nucleotides align to TRBD1. Germline values: CDR1 SGHRS, CDR2 YFSETQ. The J segment lost 7 bases and the V segment lost 2 bases, leaving 6 bases of the junction unmatched. The CDR3 has 15 residues. The CDR3 loop is CASSFSGTDNSPLHF. In DNA form, the CDR3 reads TGCGCCAGCAGCTTCTCCGGGACAGACAATTCACCCCTCCACTTT.

This clone was observed once. The chain carries TRBV29-1 and TRBJ1-1; no definite D call. Trimming took off 3 bases at V and 2 bases at J, with 10 bases between the two ends. In germline, CDR1 is SQVTM, CDR2 ANQGSEA. The CDR3 contains 13 residues. The DNA for the CDR3 is TGCAGCGTTGAGGACTCTATTAACACTGAAGCTTTCTTT. Translating gives CSVEDSINTEAFF.